The present T cell receptor (beta chain) was sequenced within a study of T-cell memory formation after mild COVID-19. Whole-study findings and limits: SARS-CoV-2 specificity of second-wave clones peaking day 37 was unconfirmed. Contracting clones localized mainly to CM and EM when CD4+ and mainly to EMRA when CD8+. Day 15 to 85 contracting clones showed balanced CD4/CD8; day 15 to 37 expanders favored CD4+.

This clonotype showed up just a few times. Its specificity is unknown. The germline V gene encodes CDR1 LGHDT and CDR2 YNNKEL (reference sequence). V lost 1 base and J 0 bases, leaving 9 bases between the germline ends. The CDR3 consists of 16 residues. TCRdb itself ran the 5' RACE reads through MiXCR, one entry per CDR3 protein. The table shows 300,000 to 350,000 distinct CDR3 sequences, with about 13% occurring only once. The sample comprised PBMCs or a T cell subset sorted from them (not recorded which). The chain links TRBV3-1 to TRBJ2-2; weak D call: TRBD1 (5 bases). The TCR sequence derives from a man aged 18 to 30 who had mild COVID-19 (a few samples of this study predate the infection). Cell type and time point are not known. In DNA, the CDR3 is TGTGCCAGCAGCCAAGGTCAGACAGCGAACACCGGGGAGCTGTTTTTT. This translates into CASSQGQTANTGELFF.